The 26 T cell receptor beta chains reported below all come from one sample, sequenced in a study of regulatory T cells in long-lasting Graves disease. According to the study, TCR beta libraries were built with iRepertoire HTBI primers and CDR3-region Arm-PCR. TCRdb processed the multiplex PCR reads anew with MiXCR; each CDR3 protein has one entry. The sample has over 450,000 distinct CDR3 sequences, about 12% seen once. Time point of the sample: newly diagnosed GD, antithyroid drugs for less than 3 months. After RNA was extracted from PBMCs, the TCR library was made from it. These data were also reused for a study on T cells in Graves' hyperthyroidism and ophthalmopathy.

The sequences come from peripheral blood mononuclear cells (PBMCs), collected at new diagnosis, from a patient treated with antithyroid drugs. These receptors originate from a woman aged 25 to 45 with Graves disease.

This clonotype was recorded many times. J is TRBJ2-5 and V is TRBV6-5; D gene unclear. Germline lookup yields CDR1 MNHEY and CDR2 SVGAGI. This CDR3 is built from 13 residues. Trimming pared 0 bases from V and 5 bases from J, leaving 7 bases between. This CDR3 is CASSYSWSETQYF. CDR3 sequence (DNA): TGTGCCAGCAGTTACTCGTGGTCGGAGACCCAGTACTTC.

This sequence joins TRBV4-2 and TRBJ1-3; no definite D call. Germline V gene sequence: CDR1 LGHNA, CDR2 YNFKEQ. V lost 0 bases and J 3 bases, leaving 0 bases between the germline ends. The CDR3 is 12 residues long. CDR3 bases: TGTGCCAGCAGCCAAGATGGAAACACCATATATTTT. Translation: CASSQDGNTIYF.

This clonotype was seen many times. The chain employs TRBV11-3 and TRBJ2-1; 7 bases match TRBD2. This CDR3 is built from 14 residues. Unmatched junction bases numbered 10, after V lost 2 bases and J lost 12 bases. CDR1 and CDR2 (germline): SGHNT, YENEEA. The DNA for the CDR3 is TGTGCCAGCAGCTTAACGGGGGATAGGACTAGGCAGTTCTTC. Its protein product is CASSLTGDRTRQFF.

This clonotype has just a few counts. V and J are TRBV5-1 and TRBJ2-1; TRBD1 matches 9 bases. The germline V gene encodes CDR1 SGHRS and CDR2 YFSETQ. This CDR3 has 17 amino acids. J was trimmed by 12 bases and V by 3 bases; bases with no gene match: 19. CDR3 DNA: TGCGCCAGCAGCTCCCCGGGCGGGACAGGGATTGAGGATGGGCAGTTCTTC. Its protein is CASSSPGGTGIEDGQFF.

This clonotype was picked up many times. CDR3 sequence (DNA): TGTGCCAGCAGCAGGGCGGGGGGGATTGGGAACACTGAAGCTTTCTTT. Its translation: CASSRAGGIGNTEAFF. The chain couples TRBV12-3 or TRBV12-4 to TRBJ1-1; weak D call: TRBD1 (5 bases). The CDR3 length is 16 residues. Trimming stripped 6 bases from V and 1 base from J, with 18 bases between.

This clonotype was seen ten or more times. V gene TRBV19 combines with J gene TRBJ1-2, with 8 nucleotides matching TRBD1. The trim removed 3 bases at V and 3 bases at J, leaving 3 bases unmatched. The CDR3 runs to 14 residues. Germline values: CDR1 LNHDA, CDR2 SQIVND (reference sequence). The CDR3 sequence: CASSISGGDYGYTF. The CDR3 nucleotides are TGTGCCAGTAGTATTTCAGGGGGCGACTATGGCTACACCTTC. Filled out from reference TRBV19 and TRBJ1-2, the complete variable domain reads DGGITQSPKYLFRKEGQNVTLSCEQNLNHDAMYWYRQDPGQGLRLIYYSQIVNDFQKGDIAEGYSVSREKKESFPLTVTSAQKNPTAFYLCASSISGGDYGYTFGSGTRLTVV.

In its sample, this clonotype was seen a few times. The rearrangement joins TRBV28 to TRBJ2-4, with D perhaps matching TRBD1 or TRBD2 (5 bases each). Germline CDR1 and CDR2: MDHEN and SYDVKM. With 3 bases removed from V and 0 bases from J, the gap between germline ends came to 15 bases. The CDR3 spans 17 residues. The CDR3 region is CASSFGDGLLAKNIQYF. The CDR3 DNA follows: TGTGCCAGCAGTTTTGGGGACGGTTTACTAGCCAAAAACATTCAGTACTTC.

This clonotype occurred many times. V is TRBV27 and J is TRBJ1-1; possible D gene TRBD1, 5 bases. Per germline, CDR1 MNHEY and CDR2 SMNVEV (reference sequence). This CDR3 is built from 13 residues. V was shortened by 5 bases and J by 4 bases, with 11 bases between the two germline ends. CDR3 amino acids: CASSPGWITEAFF. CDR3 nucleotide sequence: TGTGCCAGCAGTCCAGGGTGGATCACTGAAGCTTTCTTT.

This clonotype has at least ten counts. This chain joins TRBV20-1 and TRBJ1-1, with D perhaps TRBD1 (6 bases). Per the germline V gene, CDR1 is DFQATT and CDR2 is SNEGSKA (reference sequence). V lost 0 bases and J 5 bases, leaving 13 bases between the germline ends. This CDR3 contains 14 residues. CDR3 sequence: CSARDGWGRTEAFF. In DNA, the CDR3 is TGCAGTGCTAGAGATGGGTGGGGGCGTACTGAAGCTTTCTTT.

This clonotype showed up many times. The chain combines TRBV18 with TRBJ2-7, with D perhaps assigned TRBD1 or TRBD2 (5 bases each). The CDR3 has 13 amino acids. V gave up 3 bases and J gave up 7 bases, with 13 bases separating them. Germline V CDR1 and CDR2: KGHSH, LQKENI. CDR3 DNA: TGTGCCAGCTCACCCGGGACCCTAAGTGAGCAGTACTTC. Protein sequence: CASSPGTLSEQYF. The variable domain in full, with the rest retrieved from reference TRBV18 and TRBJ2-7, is NAGVMQNPRHLVRRRGQEARLRCSPMKGHSHVYWYRQLPEEGLKFMVYLQKENIIDESGMPKERFSAEFPKEGPSILRIQQVVRGDSAAYFCASSPGTLSEQYFGPGTRLTVT.

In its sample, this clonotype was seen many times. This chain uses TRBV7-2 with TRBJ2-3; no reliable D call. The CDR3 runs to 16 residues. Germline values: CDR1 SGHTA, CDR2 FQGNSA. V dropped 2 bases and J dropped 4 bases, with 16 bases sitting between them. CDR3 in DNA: TGTGCCAGCAGCTTAAATCCGGCTCAAGGGCCAGATACGCAGTATTTT. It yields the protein CASSLNPAQGPDTQYF.

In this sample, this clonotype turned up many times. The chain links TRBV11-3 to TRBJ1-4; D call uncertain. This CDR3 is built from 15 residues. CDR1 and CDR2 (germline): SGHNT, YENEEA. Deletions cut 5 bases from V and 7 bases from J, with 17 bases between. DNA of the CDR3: TGTGCCAGCAGCCCTACCGCCGGCCTTCTTGAAAAACTGTTTTTT. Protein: CASSPTAGLLEKLFF.

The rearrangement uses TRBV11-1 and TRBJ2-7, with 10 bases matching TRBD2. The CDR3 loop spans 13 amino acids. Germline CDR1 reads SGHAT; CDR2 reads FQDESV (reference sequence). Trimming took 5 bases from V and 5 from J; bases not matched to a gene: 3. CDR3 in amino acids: CASSLLAGNEQYF. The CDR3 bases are TGTGCCAGCAGCCTACTAGCGGGGAACGAGCAGTACTTC. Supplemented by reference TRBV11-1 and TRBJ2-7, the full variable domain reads EAEVAQSPRYKITEKSQAVAFWCDPISGHATLYWYRQILGQGPELLVQFQDESVVDDSQLPKDRFSAERLKGVDSTLKIQPAELGDSAMYLCASSLLAGNEQYFGPGTRLTVT.

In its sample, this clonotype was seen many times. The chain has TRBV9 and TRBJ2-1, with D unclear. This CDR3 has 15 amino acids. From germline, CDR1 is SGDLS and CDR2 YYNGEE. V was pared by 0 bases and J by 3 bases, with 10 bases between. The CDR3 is CASSVVGSGYNEQFF. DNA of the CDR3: TGTGCCAGCAGCGTAGTCGGGTCAGGCTACAATGAGCAGTTCTTC.

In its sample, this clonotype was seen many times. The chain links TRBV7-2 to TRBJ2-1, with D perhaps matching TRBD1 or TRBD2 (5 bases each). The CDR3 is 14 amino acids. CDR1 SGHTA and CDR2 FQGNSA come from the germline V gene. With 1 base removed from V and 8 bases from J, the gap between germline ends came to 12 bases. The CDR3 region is CASSLGDGPHEQFF. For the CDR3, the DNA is TGTGCCAGCAGCTTAGGGGACGGACCTCATGAGCAGTTCTTC.

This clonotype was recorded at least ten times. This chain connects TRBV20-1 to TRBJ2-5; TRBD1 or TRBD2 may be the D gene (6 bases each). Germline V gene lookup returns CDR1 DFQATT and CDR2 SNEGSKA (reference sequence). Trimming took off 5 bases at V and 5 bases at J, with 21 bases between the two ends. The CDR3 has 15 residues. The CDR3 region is CSAGPSVQGGETQYF. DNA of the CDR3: TGCAGTGCTGGCCCTAGCGTCCAAGGGGGGGAGACCCAGTACTTC.

The DNA for the CDR3 is TGTGCCAGCAGCCCCCCGGGACATAACTACGAGCAGTACTTC. Translating gives CASSPPGHNYEQYF. V and J are TRBV7-9 and TRBJ2-7; D perhaps matches TRBD1 (6 bases). V was clipped by 5 bases and J by 3 bases, with 14 bases between them. CDR1 and CDR2 (germline): SEHNR, FQNEAQ (reference sequence). The CDR3 is 14 residues long.

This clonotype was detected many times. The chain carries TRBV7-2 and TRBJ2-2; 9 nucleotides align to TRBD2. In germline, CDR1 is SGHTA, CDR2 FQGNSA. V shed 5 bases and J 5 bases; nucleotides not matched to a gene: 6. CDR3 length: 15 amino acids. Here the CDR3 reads CASSPIAGVTGELFF. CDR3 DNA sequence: TGTGCCAGCAGCCCCATAGCGGGAGTTACCGGGGAGCTGTTTTTT.

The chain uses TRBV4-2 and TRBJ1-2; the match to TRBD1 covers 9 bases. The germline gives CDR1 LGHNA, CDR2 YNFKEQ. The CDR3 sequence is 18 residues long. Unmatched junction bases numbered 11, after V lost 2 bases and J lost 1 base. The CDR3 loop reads CASSQYHGGTGLNYGYTF. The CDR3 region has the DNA TGTGCCAGCAGCCAATATCATGGGGGGACAGGGCTTAACTATGGCTACACCTTC.

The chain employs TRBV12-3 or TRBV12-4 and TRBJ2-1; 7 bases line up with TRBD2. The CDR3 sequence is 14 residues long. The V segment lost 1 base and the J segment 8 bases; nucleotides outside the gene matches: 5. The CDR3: CASSLVRGRDEQFF. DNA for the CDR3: TGTGCCAGCAGTTTAGTTCGCGGGAGAGATGAGCAGTTCTTC.

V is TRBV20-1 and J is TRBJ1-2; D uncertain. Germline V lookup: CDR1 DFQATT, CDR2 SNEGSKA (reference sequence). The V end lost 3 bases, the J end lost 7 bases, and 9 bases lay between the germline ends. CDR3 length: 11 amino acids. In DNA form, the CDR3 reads TGCAGTGCTAGTGTTCTGGGTGGCTACACCTTC. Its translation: CSASVLGGYTF.

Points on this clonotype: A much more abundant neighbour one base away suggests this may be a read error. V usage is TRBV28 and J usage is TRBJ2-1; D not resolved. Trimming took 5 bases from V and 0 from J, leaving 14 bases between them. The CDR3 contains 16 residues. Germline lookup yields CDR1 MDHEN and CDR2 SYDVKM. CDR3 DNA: TGTGCCAGCAGTGATTCGCGCCGGAGCTCCTACAATGAGCAGTTCTTC. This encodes CASSDSRRSSYNEQFF.

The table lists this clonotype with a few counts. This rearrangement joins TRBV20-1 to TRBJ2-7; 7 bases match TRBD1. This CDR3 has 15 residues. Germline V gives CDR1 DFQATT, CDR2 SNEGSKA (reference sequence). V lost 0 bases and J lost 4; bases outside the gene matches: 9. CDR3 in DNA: TGCAGTGCTAGAGATGAGGGGACAGCGAAATACGAGCAGTACTTC. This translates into CSARDEGTAKYEQYF.

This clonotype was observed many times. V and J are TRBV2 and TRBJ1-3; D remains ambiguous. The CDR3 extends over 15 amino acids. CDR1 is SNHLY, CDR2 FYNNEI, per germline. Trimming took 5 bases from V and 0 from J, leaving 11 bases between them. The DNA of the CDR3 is TGTGCCAGCAGTCAAAGCGCCTACTCTGGAAACACCATATATTTT. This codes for CASSQSAYSGNTIYF.

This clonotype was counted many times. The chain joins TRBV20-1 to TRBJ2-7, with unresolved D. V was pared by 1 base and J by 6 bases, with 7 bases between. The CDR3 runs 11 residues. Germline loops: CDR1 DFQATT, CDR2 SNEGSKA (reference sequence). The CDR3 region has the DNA TGCAGTGCTAGAGGTAGTGCCGAGCAGTACTTC. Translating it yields CSARGSAEQYF.

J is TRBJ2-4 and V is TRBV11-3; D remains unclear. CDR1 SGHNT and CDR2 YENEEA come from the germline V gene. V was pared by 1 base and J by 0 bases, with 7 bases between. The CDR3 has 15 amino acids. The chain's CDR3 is CASSLGTLAKNIQYF. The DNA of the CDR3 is TGTGCCAGCAGCTTAGGGACCCTAGCCAAAAACATTCAGTACTTC.